These 28 T cell receptor beta chains were all obtained from the same sample, sequenced in a study of blood T cell repertoires in COVID-19 (dated by TCRdb to about 2020). Library generation was performed with the immunoSEQ multiplex PCR assay. Imported from immuneACCESS, the table was reduced by TCRdb to in-frame sequences with V and J called. These copies leave out some clones; in studies compared against another copy, an unresolved V gene accounts for under half, and the cause of the remainder is not known. This sample lists approximately 49,000 clones; 81% were detected once. The top ten hold around 22% of the sample. Sequencing was performed on peripheral blood. The source of these receptors is a woman of 80 years or more with COVID-19, enrolled during active disease.

The J gene is TRBJ1-1, the V gene TRBV5-1; D remains unclear. CDR1 and CDR2 from the germline V gene are SGHRS and YFSETQ. The V and J ends lost 0 bases and 4 bases respectively, with 10 bases between them. CDR3 size: 14 residues. As DNA, the CDR3 is TGCGCCAGCAGCTTGGGGGCTGGATCCACTGAAGCTTTCTTT. Amino acids: CASSLGAGSTEAFF. Based on the CDR3 plus reference TRBV5-1 and TRBJ1-1, the full variable domain is KAGVTQTPRYLIKTRGQQVTLSCSPISGHRSVSWYQQTPGQGLQFLFEYFSETQRNKGNFPGRFSGRQFSNSRSEMNVSTLELGDSALYLCASSLGAGSTEAFFGQGTRLTVV.

The chain recombines TRBV14 with TRBJ1-2; TRBD1 is a possible D gene (6 bases). In germline, CDR1 is SGHDN, CDR2 FVKESK. CDR3 length equals 15 residues. V was cut by 2 bases and J by 5 bases, with 15 bases left in between. CDR3: CASSQPTGNGYGYTF. DNA of the CDR3: TGTGCCAGCAGCCAACCCACAGGGAATGGGTATGGCTACACCTTC. Using reference TRBV14 and TRBJ1-2 for the parts outside the CDR3, the full variable domain is EAGVTQFPSHSVIEKGQTVTLRCDPISGHDNLYWYRRVMGKEIKFLLHFVKESKQDESGMPNNRFLAERTGGTYSTLKVQPAELEDSGVYFCASSQPTGNGYGYTFGSGTRLTVV.

The chain recombines TRBV24-1 with TRBJ1-2, with 10 nucleotides matching TRBD1. There are 16 residues in the CDR3. V lost 5 bases to trimming and J lost 7 bases; unmatched junction nucleotides: 12. Germline V lookup: CDR1 KGHDR, CDR2 SFDVKD. CDR3 in amino acids: CATSGASGQGPGGYTF. CDR3 in DNA: TGTGCCACCAGTGGCGCATCGGGACAGGGGCCTGGTGGCTACACCTTC.

The V and J genes are TRBV3-1 (or the pseudogene TRBV3-2) and TRBJ1-5; D possibly corresponds to TRBD1 (5 bases). Trimming took 2 bases from V and 9 from J, leaving 8 bases between them. The CDR3 covers 12 residues. The germline gives CDR1 LGHDT, CDR2 YNNKEL (reference sequence). The CDR3 region has the DNA TGTGCCAGCAGCCAAACAGGCGTGCCCCAGCATTTT. Its protein is CASSQTGVPQHF.

This chain connects TRBV18 to TRBJ1-5; tentative D call: TRBD1 (5 bases). Germline CDR1 reads KGHSH; CDR2 reads LQKENI. Trimming took off 4 bases at V and 2 bases at J, with 15 bases between the two ends. The CDR3 sequence is 16 residues long. The CDR3, as DNA: TGTGCCAGCTCACTATCGGGACTTGGGGGCAATCAGCCCCAGCATTTT. It specifies CASSLSGLGGNQPQHF.

This clone was seen a few times. This rearrangement joins TRBV28 to TRBJ1-6; no clear D gene. The length of the CDR3 is 11 residues. V shed 4 bases and J shed 10 bases, with 5 bases lying between them. The germline gives CDR1 MDHEN, CDR2 SYDVKM. The CDR3 sequence is CASSSSSPLHF. DNA of the CDR3: TGTGCCAGCAGTTCCTCCTCACCCCTCCACTTT.

The rearrangement links TRBV10-1 to TRBJ1-1; D unresolved. CDR1 and CDR2 from the germline V gene are WNHNN and SYGVQD (reference sequence). This CDR3 has 13 residues. V lost 4 bases and J lost 1, with 7 bases in between. This CDR3 is CASSAQKNTEAFF. The CDR3 DNA follows: TGCGCCAGCAGTGCACAGAAGAACACTGAAGCTTTCTTT.

The chain joins TRBV6-4 to TRBJ1-6, with D possibly being TRBD1 (6 bases). Germline lookup yields CDR1 MRHNA and CDR2 SNTAGT. Trimming took 2 bases from V and 10 from J, leaving 12 bases between them. The CDR3 totals 14 residues. The CDR3 region is CASSDQGGQSPLHF. CDR3 DNA sequence: TGTGCCAGCAGTGACCAGGGTGGACAGTCACCCCTCCACTTT.

The CDR3 loop is CASSRSGRGYEQYF. In DNA, the CDR3 is TGTGCCAGCAGCCGTAGCGGGAGAGGTTACGAGCAGTACTTC. V gene TRBV28 combines with J gene TRBJ2-7; 9 bases map to TRBD2. The ends lost 6 bases at V and 4 bases at J; junction bases unmatched: 7. The CDR3 runs to 14 residues. CDR1 and CDR2 from the germline V gene are MDHEN and SYDVKM.

This chain joins TRBV19 and TRBJ1-5; D is ambiguous. The germline V and J ends were trimmed by 3 bases and 6 bases, with 12 bases remaining between them. The germline gives CDR1 LNHDA, CDR2 SQIVND (reference sequence). This CDR3 comprises 14 residues. The CDR3 DNA follows: TGTGCCAGTAGTATGGGAGGCCCGGGTCAGCCCCAGCATTTT. Amino acids: CASSMGGPGQPQHF.

The chain combines TRBV3-1 (or the pseudogene TRBV3-2) with TRBJ2-7; 10 bases agree with TRBD2. There are 14 residues in the CDR3. Trimming took 7 bases from V and 3 from J; bases not matched to a gene: 6. CDR1 and CDR2 from the germline V gene are LGHDT and YNNKEL (reference sequence). In DNA form, the CDR3 reads TGTGCCAGCACGAGCGGGAGGGCCGTCTACGAGCAGTACTTC. Residues: CASTSGRAVYEQYF.

This clone is judged medium-sized. This chain uses TRBV9 with TRBJ2-3; 8 nucleotides match TRBD2. The CDR3 is made up of 14 amino acids. Germline V lookup: CDR1 SGDLS, CDR2 YYNGEE. V lost 0 bases and J lost 5; bases outside the gene matches: 2. The CDR3 DNA reads as TGTGCCAGCAGCGTAGTCGGGAGGGGAGATACGCAGTATTTT. It is translated as CASSVVGRGDTQYF.

J is TRBJ2-3 and V is TRBV28, with D tentatively TRBD1 (5 bases). CDR1 is MDHEN, CDR2 SYDVKM, per germline. The ends were cut back, 5 bases at V and 6 bases at J, with 15 bases in the middle. The CDR3 has 14 residues. The CDR3 reads CASSRPGIRDTQYF. The DNA for the CDR3 is TGTGCCAGCAGTCGCCCAGGGATTCGGGATACGCAGTATTTT.

This chain links TRBV27 with TRBJ2-7, with a weak D call TRBD1 (5 bases). The CDR3 consists of 14 residues. Germline CDR1 is MNHEY and CDR2 is SMNVEV (reference sequence). Between the trimmed V and J ends, which lost 3 bases and 6 bases, there was a span of 15 bases. In nucleotides, the CDR3 is TGTGCCAGCAGTTTCCGACAGCTCTTGGGCGAGCAGTACTTC. It encodes CASSFRQLLGEQYF.

CDR3 coding DNA: TGTGCCAGCAGTAAAATCGGTACGCAGTATTTT. Translation gives CASSKIGTQYF. The rearrangement links TRBV9 to TRBJ2-3; D unresolved. Germline CDR1 and CDR2: SGDLS and YYNGEE. V shed 5 bases and J shed 8 bases, with 9 bases lying between them. The CDR3 runs to 11 residues.

The chain recombines TRBV25-1 with TRBJ1-2, with D unclear. Trimming removed 7 bases from V and 2 bases from J, with 8 bases in between. Germline lookup yields CDR1 MGHDK and CDR2 SYGVNS. The CDR3 covers 12 residues. The CDR3 DNA reads as TGTGCCAGCATGGGCAGCAACTATGGCTACACCTTC. This gives the protein CASMGSNYGYTF.

The rearrangement uses TRBV9 and TRBJ1-3, with a weak D call TRBD1 (6 bases). This CDR3 spans 17 amino acids. Trimming pared 4 bases from V and 1 base from J, leaving 18 bases between. The V gene's germline CDR1 is SGDLS and CDR2 YYNGEE. The CDR3, as DNA: TGTGCCAGCAGCCCGACAGGTTGGTTGGGGTCTGGAAACACCATATATTTT. Protein: CASSPTGWLGSGNTIYF.

V is TRBV7-6 and J is TRBJ2-1; 10 nucleotides match TRBD2. After removal of 5 bases from V and 0 bases from J, the junction contained 16 bases not matched to a gene. The CDR3 is 20 residues long. The germline V gene encodes CDR1 SGHVS and CDR2 FNYEAQ. The CDR3, as DNA: TGTGCCAGCAGCCCGAGGGTAATGGCTAGCGGGAGTAGCTCCTACAATGAGCAGTTCTTC. Translating it yields CASSPRVMASGSSSYNEQFF.

As DNA, the CDR3 is TGTGCCAGCAGTTGGAAGGGGCAGCGATTTCCCTCCTACGAGCAGTACTTC. The encoded protein is CASSWKGQRFPSYEQYF. The chain links TRBV28 to TRBJ2-7, with D possibly being TRBD1 (5 bases). The CDR3 has 17 amino acids. The V and J ends lost 4 bases and 0 bases respectively, with 19 bases between them. Germline V gene data show CDR1 as MDHEN and CDR2 as SYDVKM.

The rearrangement uses TRBV27 and TRBJ2-3; 8 nucleotides align to TRBD2. Trimming removed 5 bases from V and 0 bases from J; junction bases left unmatched: 4. This CDR3 spans 15 amino acids. CDR1 and CDR2 from the germline V gene are MNHEY and SMNVEV (reference sequence). The CDR3 protein is CASSLSGVSTDTQYF. The CDR3 DNA is TGTGCCAGCAGTCTTAGCGGGGTTAGCACAGATACGCAGTATTTT.

This clone appeared once. The gene calls are TRBV27 and TRBJ2-5; 13 nucleotides match TRBD2. CDR1 and CDR2 (germline): MNHEY, SMNVEV (reference sequence). After removal of 3 bases from V and 5 bases from J, the junction contained 6 bases not matched to a gene. The CDR3 consists of 16 residues. Here the CDR3 reads CASSFQGTSGMETQYF. The CDR3, as DNA: TGTGCCAGCAGTTTCCAAGGGACTAGCGGGATGGAGACCCAGTACTTC.

The J gene is TRBJ2-6, the V gene TRBV4-1; the match to TRBD1 covers 7 bases. V was clipped by 4 bases and J by 2 bases; unmatched bases: 8. Germline CDR1 MGHRA, CDR2 YSYEKL. The CDR3 runs 17 residues. The CDR3 sequence is CASSLPLTGPGANVLTF. The CDR3 nucleotides are TGCGCCAGCAGCCTACCCTTGACAGGGCCTGGGGCCAACGTCCTGACTTTC.

The chain is built from TRBV6-5 and TRBJ2-7; TRBD2 agrees at 9 bases. The J segment lost 7 bases and the V segment lost 10 bases, leaving 11 bases of the junction unmatched. Germline V gene sequence: CDR1 MNHEY, CDR2 SVGAGI. The CDR3 is 13 residues long. The DNA of the CDR3 is TGTGCCATCAAAATAGCGGGAGTAAAGGAGCAGTACTTC. Translation: CAIKIAGVKEQYF.

V and J are TRBV10-2 and TRBJ2-1, with D maybe TRBD2 (5 bases). Trimming left V 0 bases short and J 7 bases short, with 10 bases between. The CDR3 has 14 residues. The germline CDR1 and CDR2 sequences are WSHSY and SAAADI. In DNA, the CDR3 is TGCGCCAGCAGTGAGTCGTCAAGGAGGAATGAGCAGTTCTTC. Translation: CASSESSRRNEQFF.

This clone has more than one count but fewer than ten. The chain recombines TRBV6-6 with TRBJ1-5, with D maybe TRBD1 (6 bases). The CDR3 has 15 amino acids. V lost 2 bases and J lost 0, with 8 bases in between. Germline lookup yields CDR1 MNHNY and CDR2 SVGAGI (reference sequence). For the CDR3, the DNA is TGTGCCAGCAGTTACGACAGGACTAGCAATCAGCCCCAGCATTTT. Its translation: CASSYDRTSNQPQHF.

The chain combines TRBV9 with TRBJ2-7; the match to TRBD2 covers 9 bases. J was trimmed by 2 bases and V by 0 bases; bases with no gene match: 3. Germline V gene sequence: CDR1 SGDLS, CDR2 YYNGEE. There are 15 residues in the CDR3. In DNA, the CDR3 is TGTGCCAGCAGCGTAGCTAGCGGGGACCCCTACGAGCAGTACTTC. It is translated as CASSVASGDPYEQYF. Combining the CDR3 with reference TRBV9 and TRBJ2-7 gives the whole variable domain DSGVTQTPKHLITATGQRVTLRCSPRSGDLSVYWYQQSLDQGLQFLIQYYNGEERAKGNILERFSAQQFPDLHSELNLSSLELGDSALYFCASSVASGDPYEQYFGPGTRLTVT.

The J gene is TRBJ1-1, the V gene TRBV12-3 or TRBV12-4, with D possibly TRBD1 on 5 matching bases. Trimming stripped 5 bases from V and 6 bases from J, with 13 bases between. The CDR3 runs 13 residues. As DNA, the CDR3 is TGTGCCAGCAGTCGAGGCGGGGCCCCTGAAGCTTTCTTT. It yields the protein CASSRGGAPEAFF.

The chain recombines TRBV5-4 with TRBJ1-1, with D hard to call. CDR1 and CDR2 (germline): SGHNT, YYREEE (reference sequence). The CDR3 runs to 12 residues. V gave up 2 bases and J gave up 2 bases, with 4 bases separating them. CDR3 protein: CASSFGNTEAFF. CDR3 DNA sequence: TGTGCCAGCAGCTTCGGTAACACTGAAGCTTTCTTT.